Sequencing of this T cell receptor (beta chain) was carried out in a study of patients and donors after allogeneic stem cell transplantation (dated by TCRdb to the early 2020s). Trimming costs V 5 bases and J 0 bases, and their ends lie 8 bases apart. Looking up the germline V gene yields CDR1 SGHTA and CDR2 FQGNSA. The CDR3 numbers 14 residues from cysteine through phenylalanine. Only the CDR3 DNA stays, 42 bases, in frame from base 1. Library generation was performed with RT-PCR. Sequenced on a NextSeq 550. The public reads were run again by TCRdb, first through fastp at Q25 and then through MiXCR, and only productive beta chains were kept. Rows with one shared CDR3 protein collapse into an entry with the most common genes and DNA. The sample profile shows about a million distinct CDR3 sequences; over 15% of them were found once. The ten largest make up around 5.5% of the sample. Comments on this clonotype: Its specific antigen is unknown. Base qualities are not at hand, and no much larger clone is one base apart.

The rearrangement joined TRBV7-2 to TRBJ2-4, with no confident D gene call. The sequenced sample was blood, either unsorted or a sorted T cell fraction (not recorded which). The TCR originated in a human donor who was either an allogeneic HSCT recipient or a stem cell or donor lymphocyte infusion donor (not recorded which). It is not recorded whose cells these are; they may come from a transplant donor. The nucleotide sequence is TGTGCCAGCAGCCTTGACAAAGCCAAAAACATTCAGTACTTC. It is translated as CASSLDKAKNIQYF.